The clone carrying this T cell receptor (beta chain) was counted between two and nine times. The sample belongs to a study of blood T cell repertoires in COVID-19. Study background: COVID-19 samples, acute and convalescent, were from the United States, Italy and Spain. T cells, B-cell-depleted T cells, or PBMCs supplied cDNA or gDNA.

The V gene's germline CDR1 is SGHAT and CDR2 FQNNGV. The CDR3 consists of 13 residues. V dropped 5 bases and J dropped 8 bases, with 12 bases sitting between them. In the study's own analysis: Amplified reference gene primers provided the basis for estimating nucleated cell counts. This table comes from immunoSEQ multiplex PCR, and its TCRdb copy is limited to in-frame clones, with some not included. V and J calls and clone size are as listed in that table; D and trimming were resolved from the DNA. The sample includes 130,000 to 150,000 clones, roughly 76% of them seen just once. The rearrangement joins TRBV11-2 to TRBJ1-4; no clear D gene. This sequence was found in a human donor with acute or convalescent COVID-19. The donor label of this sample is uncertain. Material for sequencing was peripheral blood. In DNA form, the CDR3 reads TGTGCCAGCAGCCTGGCGGGGTGGGAAAAACTGTTTTTT. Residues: CASSLAGWEKLFF. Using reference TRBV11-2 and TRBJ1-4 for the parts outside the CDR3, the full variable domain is EAGVAQSPRYKIIEKRQSVAFWCNPISGHATLYWYQQILGQGPKLLIQFQNNGVVDDSQLPKDRFSAERLKGVDSTLKIQPAKLEDSAVYLCASSLAGWEKLFFGSGTQLSVL.